The present TCR beta chain was sequenced within a study of blood T cells in healthy people across ages. Study observations and caveats: A strong correlation was seen between TCR beta diversity and naive T cell percentage. Diversity figures derived from one million T cells were judged to underestimate the true value. Age brought a roughly linear fall in TCR beta diversity measured per million T cells.

Every donor contributed approximately 10 milliliters of peripheral blood by blood draw. Per germline, CDR1 SEHNR and CDR2 FQNEAQ (reference sequence). Trimming stripped 5 bases from V and 5 bases from J, with 17 bases between. This CDR3 is built from 15 residues. A second PCR of roughly 7 to 11 cycles used a sample-barcoded 5' primer and a J-beta primer mix. TCRdb reprocessed the 5' RACE reads with MiXCR, giving one entry per CDR3 protein. There are around 970,000 distinct CDR3 sequences in the sample; just over 50% occur only once, and around a fifth lies in the top ten. Turning to this clonotype: Its antigen is undetermined.

What was sequenced was blood. The chain uses TRBV7-9 and TRBJ2-3, with a weak D call TRBD2 (5 bases). The TCR sequence derives from a woman aged 60-70 years in good health. In DNA, the CDR3 is TGTGCCAGCAGCCAAGACATCGTCGGGGTAGATACGCAGTATTTT. As protein: CASSQDIVGVDTQYF. The complete variable domain, with remaining parts taken from reference TRBV7-9 and TRBJ2-3, reads DTGVSQNPRHKITKRGQNVTFRCDPISEHNRLYWYRQTLGQGPEFLTYFQNEAQLEKSRLLSDRFSAERPKGSFSTLEIQRTEQGDSAMYLCASSQDIVGVDTQYFGPGTRLTVL.